The rows below give T cell receptor beta chains drawn from one sample of a study of T-cell reconstitution after alpha-beta-depleted transplantation in children. Via MiXCR, TCRdb re-called the PCR reads, giving one row per CDR3 protein. The sample has about 58,000 distinct CDR3 sequences; 44% are singletons. The starting material was PBMCs, mostly from graft donor cells, obtained 360 days after TCRalphabeta/CD19-depleted stem cell transplant. These receptors were collected from a male patient younger than 18 who had a stem cell transplant for acute lymphoblastic leukemia, so the T cells may come from the graft donor. Each CDR3 is given with its conserved first and last residue. D genes are given only for firm matches. Rows may omit the clone size; those that give it use once, few, many or a size class.

>TRBV28|TRBJ2-7|-|few
TGTGCCAGCAGTTTACCGGTGCCTTCCTACGAGCAGTACTTC
CASSLPVPSYEQYF
>TRBV7-2|TRBJ2-3|-|-
TGTGCCAGCAGCTCTCGGTTGGATACGCAGTATTTT
CASSSRLDTQYF
>TRBV7-9|TRBJ2-1|-|-
TGTGCCAGCAGCACCCACAATGAGCAGTTCTTC
CASSTHNEQFF
>TRBV9|TRBJ1-1|TRBD1|-
TGTGCCAGCAGCGGTGGGGACAGGAACACTGAAGCTTTCTTT
CASSGGDRNTEAFF
>TRBV11-3|TRBJ2-1|TRBD2|-
TGTGCCAGCAGCTTTGCTAGCGGGGGGAACTACAATGAGCAGTTCTTC
CASSFASGGNYNEQFF
>TRBV4-2|TRBJ2-7|TRBD2|-
TGTGCCAGCAGCCAAACGATAGATTGGGGACTAGCGTCCTACGAGCAGTACTTC
CASSQTIDWGLASYEQYF
>TRBV29-1|TRBJ2-5|TRBD1|-
TGCAGCCTGGACAGGGGGCAGGAGACCCAGTACTTC
CSLDRGQETQYF
>TRBV28|TRBJ2-7|-|once
TGTGCCAGCCGGGTCGAGGAGCCCTACGAGCAGTACTTC
CASRVEEPYEQYF
>TRBV25-1|TRBJ2-6|-|-
TGTGCCAGCAGTGAAGGGGGCAACGTCCTGACTTTC
CASSEGGNVLTF
>TRBV28|TRBJ2-1|-|-
TGTGCCAGCAGTTTTGCTCTTATTTCCTACAATGAGCAGTTCTTC
CASSFALISYNEQFF
>TRBV5-1|TRBJ1-1|TRBD1|few
TGCGCCAGCGTAGGACAGGGAGTTGAAGCTTTCTTT
CASVGQGVEAFF
>TRBV7-9|TRBJ2-7|-|few
TGTGCCAGCAGCTTAGGTGGGGGCGCGGATTACGAGCAGTACTTC
CASSLGGGADYEQYF
>TRBV6-5|TRBJ2-1|TRBD1|few
TGTGCCAGCACTACTCCAACAGGGGGAAATGAGCAGTTCTTC
CASTTPTGGNEQFF
>TRBV5-6|TRBJ2-1|-|-
TGTGCCAGCAGCCCGGGTGTAGCGGAGGACGAGCAGTTCTTC
CASSPGVAEDEQFF
>TRBV18|TRBJ2-1|-|-
TGTGCCAGCTCACCGAGGGACGGTACGTTGTGGTTTCATGAGCAGTTCTTC
CASSPRDGTLWFHEQFF
>TRBV27|TRBJ2-7|TRBD1|-
TGTGCCAGCGGGGGACAGCTTACCTACGAGCAGTACTTC
CASGGQLTYEQYF
>TRBV7-6|TRBJ1-1|-|many
TGTGCCAGCACCTCAGGGGCTGAAGCTTTCTTT
CASTSGAEAFF
>TRBV11-1|TRBJ2-1|TRBD2|-
TGTGCCAGCAGCTTAGCGGGCGGGAGTGGAGATGAGCAGTTCTTC
CASSLAGGSGDEQFF
>TRBV15|TRBJ2-1|-|-
TGTGCCACCAGCAAGGTCGGGAGCTACAATGAGCAGTTCTTC
CATSKVGSYNEQFF
>TRBV25-1|TRBJ2-7|-|-
TGTGCCAGCAGTGACCCCTGGACAGCTGATAACTCCTACGAGCAGTACTTC
CASSDPWTADNSYEQYF
>TRBV27|TRBJ2-5|TRBD2|-
TGTGCCAGCAGCGATCCTAGCGGGAGGATCGAGACCCAGTACTTC
CASSDPSGRIETQYF
>TRBV7-6|TRBJ2-1|-|few
TGTGCCAGCAGCTTTGGCATAGGGCTGAAGGCCTACAATGAGCAGTTCTTC
CASSFGIGLKAYNEQFF
>TRBV20-1|TRBJ2-7|TRBD2|few
TGCAGTGCTTCGGGACTAGCCGTTTTGGAGCAGTACTTC
CSASGLAVLEQYF
>TRBV12-3/TRBV12-4|TRBJ1-6|TRBD1|few
TGTGCCAGCAGTTTGACAGGGAAAGGATCACCCCTCCACTTT
CASSLTGKGSPLHF
>TRBV5-1|TRBJ2-1|TRBD1|-
TGCGCCAGCAGTCTGAGTCAGGGGGCGCACTACAATGAGCAGTTCTTC
CASSLSQGAHYNEQFF
>TRBV29-1|TRBJ2-3|TRBD2|-
TGCAGCGTTGAACTAGCGGGAGGGAGGTCAGATACGCAGTATTTT
CSVELAGGRSDTQYF
>TRBV5-1|TRBJ1-2|-|few
TGCGCCAGCAGCTTGGAACAGGTCAACTATGGCTACACCTTC
CASSLEQVNYGYTF
>TRBV12-3/TRBV12-4|TRBJ2-5|TRBD2|-
TGTGCCAGCAGTCCCCAACCGCGGGGGAGGGAGACCCAGTACTTC
CASSPQPRGRETQYF
>TRBV6-1|TRBJ1-4|-|few
TGTGCCAGCAGGCCCCTTATGCTGCTAGAAAAACTGTTTTTT
CASRPLMLLEKLFF
>TRBV16|TRBJ1-1|-|many
TGTGCCAGCAGCCCAGGAGCGAACACTGAAGCTTTCTTT
CASSPGANTEAFF
>TRBV12-3/TRBV12-4|TRBJ1-2|-|-
TGTGCCAGCAGCCTTACCCCAGAGTGGACCAACTATGGCTACACCTTC
CASSLTPEWTNYGYTF
>TRBV6-2/TRBV6-3|TRBJ2-7|-|-
TGTGCCAGCAGTTACTCAGGGCCAAGCTCCTACGAGCAGTACTTC
CASSYSGPSSYEQYF
>TRBV7-8|TRBJ1-3|-|-
TGTGCCAGCAGCTTGGGTGGAGCCTACTCTGGAAACACCATATATTTT
CASSLGGAYSGNTIYF
>TRBV9|TRBJ1-5|-|-
TGTGCCAGCAGCGTGGGGTCGGGGACAATGAATCAGCCCCAGCATTTT
CASSVGSGTMNQPQHF
>TRBV9|TRBJ2-1|TRBD2|-
TGTGCCAGCAGCGTAGGTGGACTAGCGGGGGAGGGTGAGCAGTTCTTC
CASSVGGLAGEGEQFF
>TRBV6-5|TRBJ2-7|TRBD1|-
TGTGCCAGCACTCGGACAGGGAACTACGAGCAGTACTTC
CASTRTGNYEQYF
>TRBV12-3/TRBV12-4|TRBJ2-3|TRBD2|few
TGTGCCAGCAGTTTTAGTAGCGGGGGGGAGGTGCCCCCTACGCAGTATTTT
CASSFSSGGEVPPTQYF
>TRBV12-3/TRBV12-4|TRBJ2-3|TRBD2|-
TGTGCCAGCAGCCCGGGACTAGCGGGTGGGGATACGCAGTATTTT
CASSPGLAGGDTQYF
>TRBV20-1|TRBJ2-3|TRBD2|few
TGCAGTGCTAGAGTGGCTAGCGGGGGGACCACAGATACGCAGTATTTT
CSARVASGGTTDTQYF
>TRBV11-2|TRBJ2-5|TRBD2|few
TGTGCCAGCAGCTTAGGTCTAGCGGGAGGAGATCAAGAGACCCAGTACTTC
CASSLGLAGGDQETQYF
>TRBV10-2|TRBJ2-7|-|few
TGCGCCAGCACGGGGCCAGGGAACGAGCAGTACTTC
CASTGPGNEQYF
>TRBV29-1|TRBJ2-2|TRBD1|-
TGCAGCGTCGGACAGGGACGGGCCGGGGAGCTGTTTTTT
CSVGQGRAGELFF
>TRBV6-5|TRBJ1-6|-|few
TGTGCCAGCAGTTACTTTGTAGAGTCACCCCTCCACTTT
CASSYFVESPLHF
>TRBV5-1|TRBJ1-4|TRBD1|few
TGCGCCAGCAGCCCTCCAGGGGGATCTAATGAAAAACTGTTTTTT
CASSPPGGSNEKLFF
>TRBV29-1|TRBJ2-5|TRBD1|-
TGCAGCGTTGTCCGTAACGGGGACAGCCAAGAGACCCAGTACTTC
CSVVRNGDSQETQYF
>TRBV12-3/TRBV12-4|TRBJ2-7|-|-
TGTGCCAGCACCCTAAGGGGACTCAGCTCCTACGAGCAGTACTTC
CASTLRGLSSYEQYF
>TRBV5-1|TRBJ2-1|TRBD1|-
TGCGCCAGCAGCCCCCGGACAGGATACAATGAGCAGTTCTTC
CASSPRTGYNEQFF
>TRBV29-1|TRBJ2-5|TRBD2|-
TGCAGCGTTCCGGGACTAGCGGGGATGTACCAAGAGACCCAGTACTTC
CSVPGLAGMYQETQYF
>TRBV20-1|TRBJ1-1|TRBD1|-
TGCAGTGCTAGTATGGCAGGGGGACCCACTGAAGCTTTCTTT
CSASMAGGPTEAFF
>TRBV7-8|TRBJ1-5|-|few
TGTGCCAGCAGCCCATGGGCTAGGAAAGGGAGCAATCAGCCCCAGCATTTT
CASSPWARKGSNQPQHF
>TRBV3-1|TRBJ2-3|-|-
TGTGCCAGCAGCCAAGAAGGCACAGATACGCAGTATTTT
CASSQEGTDTQYF
>TRBV4-1|TRBJ2-1|TRBD1|-
TGCGCCAGCAGTCGGACAGGGGACCACAATGAGCAGTTCTTC
CASSRTGDHNEQFF
>TRBV28|TRBJ2-1|TRBD2|-
TGTGCCAGCGGACTAGCGGTCGCTGAGCAGTTCTTC
CASGLAVAEQFF
>TRBV5-1|TRBJ1-4|-|-
TGCGCCAGCAGCCTACAGGCTTCGAATGAAAAACTGTTTTTT
CASSLQASNEKLFF
>TRBV12-3/TRBV12-4|TRBJ2-2|-|-
TGTGCCAGCCGGGCTCCAGGGGACACCGGGGAGCTGTTTTTT
CASRAPGDTGELFF